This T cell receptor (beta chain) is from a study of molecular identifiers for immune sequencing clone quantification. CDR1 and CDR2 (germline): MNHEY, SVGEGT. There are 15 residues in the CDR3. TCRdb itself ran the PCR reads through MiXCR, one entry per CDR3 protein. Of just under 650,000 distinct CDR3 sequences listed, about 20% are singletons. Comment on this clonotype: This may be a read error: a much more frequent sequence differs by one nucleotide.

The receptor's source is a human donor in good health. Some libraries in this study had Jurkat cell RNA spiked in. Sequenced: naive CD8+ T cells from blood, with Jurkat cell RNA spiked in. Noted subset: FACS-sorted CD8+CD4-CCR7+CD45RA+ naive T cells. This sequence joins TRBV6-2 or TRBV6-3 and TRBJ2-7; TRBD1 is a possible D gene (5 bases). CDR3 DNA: TGTGCCAGCAGTTACCCAGGGAACGGGTCGGACGAGCGGTACTTC. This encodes CASSYPGNGSDERYF.